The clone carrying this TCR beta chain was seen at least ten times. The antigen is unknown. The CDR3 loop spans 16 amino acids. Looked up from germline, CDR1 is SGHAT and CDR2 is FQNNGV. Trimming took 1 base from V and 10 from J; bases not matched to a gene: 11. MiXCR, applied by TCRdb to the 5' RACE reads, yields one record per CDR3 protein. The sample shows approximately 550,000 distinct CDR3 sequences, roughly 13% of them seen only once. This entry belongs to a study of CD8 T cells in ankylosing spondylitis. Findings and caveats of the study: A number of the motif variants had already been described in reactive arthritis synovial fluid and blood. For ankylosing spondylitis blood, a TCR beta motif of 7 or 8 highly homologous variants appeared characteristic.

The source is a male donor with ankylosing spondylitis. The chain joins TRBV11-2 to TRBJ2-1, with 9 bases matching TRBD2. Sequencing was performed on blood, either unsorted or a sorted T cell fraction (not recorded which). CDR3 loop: CASSLAGIAGAREQFF. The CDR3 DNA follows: TGTGCCAGCAGCTTAGCGGGGATAGCGGGAGCCCGGGAGCAGTTCTTC.